This T cell receptor beta chain came from a study of memory CD4+ T cells and cytomegalovirus serostatus. On the study more broadly: Donors were healthy Belgian adults, fewer than ten CMV seropositive and around 24 seronegative. General study findings and limits: Each of approximately 61 CMV-associated TCRbeta sequences occurred in one to five individuals. A US-trained random forest predicted CMV serostatus with median AUC 0.91. The CMV-associated TCR signature appears largely within the CD4+ memory repertoire.

Clones were sequenced by immunoSEQ multiplex PCR, and TCRdb holds only the in-frame ones, with some missing. The table shows 60,000 to 70,000 clones, with 70% to 80% occurring only once. This CDR3 spans 14 amino acids. V lost 6 bases and J 0 bases, leaving 11 bases between the germline ends. Germline CDR1 and CDR2: MDHEN and SYDVKM. Remarks on this clone: The antigen is undetermined.

Single viable CD3+CD4+CD8-CD45RO+ cells were sorted as the memory CD4+ T cells. The clonotype was recovered from an adult in good health and CMV-seropositive. Sequencing used memory CD4+ T cells from blood. The rearrangement uses TRBV28 and TRBJ1-1; possibly TRBD1 for D (5 bases). The CDR3 DNA reads as TGTGCCAGCAGGAGACAGCTTTTGAACACTGAAGCTTTCTTT. Translating gives CASRRQLLNTEAFF.